The 23 T cell receptor beta chains in this list originate from one sample, sequenced in a study of blood T cell repertoires in COVID-19 (dated by TCRdb to 2018 to 2021). The receptor library was made with the immunoSEQ multiplex PCR assay. TCRdb holds this immuneACCESS table with in-frame rearrangements only. Some clones are missing; in checked studies, unresolved V genes explain under half, and the rest has no known cause. Present in this sample are roughly 200,000 clones, roughly 87% of which were seen just once. The top ten clones comprise about 22% of the sample. Sequenced: peripheral blood. These receptors were collected from a man aged 60 to 69 with active or convalescent COVID-19.

V is TRBV11-2 and J is TRBJ2-3, with a weak D call TRBD2 (7 bases). Germline CDR1 is SGHAT and CDR2 is FQNNGV. V was pared by 6 bases and J by 3 bases, with 16 bases between. The CDR3 is 15 amino acids. The chain's CDR3 is CASRLRGGGTDTQYF. The CDR3 nucleotides read TGTGCCAGCAGACTTAGGGGGGGAGGGACAGATACGCAGTATTTT.

The V gene is TRBV7-9, the J gene TRBJ2-3, with D uncertain. The length of the CDR3 is 11 residues. Trimming left V 5 bases short and J 5 bases short, with 5 bases between. Germline loops: CDR1 SEHNR, CDR2 FQNEAQ (reference sequence). The CDR3 nucleotides are TGTGCCAGCAGCCCCCAAGATACGCAGTATTTT. Protein sequence: CASSPQDTQYF.

V and J are TRBV7-9 and TRBJ2-5, with TRBD2 matching 7 bases. The trim removed 7 bases at V and 2 bases at J, leaving 10 bases unmatched. The CDR3 spans 15 residues. The V gene's germline CDR1 is SEHNR and CDR2 FQNEAQ (reference sequence). Here the CDR3 reads CASTLGQAGQETQYF. Written as DNA, the CDR3 is TGTGCCAGCACCCTAGGGCAAGCGGGGCAAGAGACCCAGTACTTC.

This chain uses TRBV24-1 with TRBJ2-5; TRBD1 matches 12 bases. CDR3 length: 16 residues. Germline V lookup: CDR1 KGHDR, CDR2 SFDVKD. The junction had 8 bases not matched to a gene; V was cut back by 5 bases and J by 5 bases. The CDR3 loop is CATSGIGTGGQETQYF. In nucleotides, the CDR3 is TGTGCCACCAGTGGGATCGGGACAGGGGGCCAGGAGACCCAGTACTTC.

The chain uses TRBV3-1 (or the pseudogene TRBV3-2) and TRBJ1-5, with 9 positions matching TRBD1. Germline CDR1 and CDR2: LGHDT and YNNKEL (reference sequence). CDR3 length: 13 residues. Trimming took 4 bases from V and 5 from J; bases not matched to a gene: 0. As DNA, the CDR3 is TGTGCCAGCAGCCGGGACAGGGATCAGCCCCAGCATTTT. Translation gives CASSRDRDQPQHF.

This sequence joins TRBV29-1 and TRBJ2-3, with 7 bases matching TRBD2. V was pared by 6 bases and J by 3 bases, with 6 bases of the junction left unmatched. The CDR3 is 13 amino acids. CDR1 SQVTM and CDR2 ANQGSEA come from the germline V gene. The CDR3 nucleotides read TGCAGCGTCGAGCGGGGAGAAACAGATACGCAGTATTTT. It encodes CSVERGETDTQYF.

J is TRBJ2-3 and V is TRBV11-2; no clear D gene. The germline V gene encodes CDR1 SGHAT and CDR2 FQNNGV. V lost 2 bases, J lost 9 bases, and 6 bases lay in between. CDR3 size: 11 residues. The CDR3 is CASSLSRTQYF. The CDR3 region has the DNA TGTGCCAGCAGCTTATCGCGGACGCAGTATTTT.

The genes are TRBV3-1 (or the pseudogene TRBV3-2) and TRBJ1-5; D not certain. Germline CDR1 reads LGHDT; CDR2 reads YNNKEL (reference sequence). V was shortened by 5 bases and J by 2 bases, with 7 bases between the two germline ends. CDR3 length: 13 residues. CDR3 sequence reads: CASSLSGNQPQHF. For the CDR3, the DNA is TGTGCCAGCAGCTTATCCGGCAATCAGCCCCAGCATTTT.

The rearrangement joins TRBV2 to TRBJ2-7; D not certain. The V gene lost 2 bases and the J gene lost 7 bases, with 6 bases spanning the gap. Germline V CDR1 and CDR2: SNHLY, FYNNEI. The CDR3 totals 11 residues. The CDR3 DNA follows: TGTGCCAGCAGTGAATCTCCGGAGCAGTACTTC. It codes for CASSESPEQYF.

V is TRBV4-1 and J is TRBJ2-1, with 12 nucleotides matching TRBD2. V was clipped by 4 bases and J by 5 bases; unmatched bases: 6. The V gene's germline CDR1 is MGHRA and CDR2 YSYEKL. CDR3 size: 16 residues. CDR3 in DNA: TGCGCCAGCAGCCCTTCTAGCGGGGGGGCCGACAATGAGCAGTTCTTC. Translation: CASSPSSGGADNEQFF.

The chain joins TRBV10-3 to TRBJ2-3; D might be TRBD2 (5 bases). Trimming pared 4 bases from V and 0 bases from J, leaving 20 bases between. Germline V gene sequence: CDR1 ENHRY, CDR2 SYGVKD. The CDR3 is 18 amino acids. CDR3: CAISGVSSGSSSTDTQYF. DNA of the CDR3: TGTGCCATCAGTGGTGTGTCAAGTGGGAGTTCTAGCACAGATACGCAGTATTTT.

V is TRBV18 and J is TRBJ1-1; D is undetermined. There are 13 residues in the CDR3. Germline lookup yields CDR1 KGHSH and CDR2 LQKENI. V was trimmed by 5 bases and J by 0 bases, leaving 7 bases between them. The chain's CDR3 is CASSSGLNTEAFF. The CDR3 DNA sequence: TGTGCCAGCTCAAGCGGATTGAACACTGAAGCTTTCTTT.

This chain joins TRBV12-5 and TRBJ1-6; D not certain. The V and J ends lost 7 bases and 6 bases respectively, with 7 bases between them. The CDR3 sequence is 12 residues long. Germline lookup yields CDR1 LGHNT and CDR2 FRNRAP. CDR3 sequence reads: CASALSNSPLHF. The CDR3 DNA sequence: TGTGCTAGTGCCCTGTCTAATTCACCCCTCCACTTT.

On this clone: In the same sample, other DNA sequences code for this CDR3. The rearrangement links TRBV5-1 to TRBJ2-7; TRBD1 agrees at 8 bases. CDR1 and CDR2 from the germline V gene are SGHRS and YFSETQ. V lost 3 bases to trimming and J lost 3 bases; unmatched junction nucleotides: 2. CDR3 size: 13 residues. The CDR3 nucleotides are TGCGCCAGCAGCTCTGGACAGGGCTACGAGCAGTACTTC. Amino acid sequence: CASSSGQGYEQYF.

The chain joins TRBV7-6 to TRBJ1-5, with TRBD1 matching 7 bases. The CDR3 is 14 residues long. Germline loops: CDR1 SGHVS, CDR2 FNYEAQ. Unmatched junction bases numbered 4, after V lost 2 bases and J lost 6 bases. The DNA of the CDR3 is TGTGCCAGCAGCTTACAGCCAGGGGGTCAGCCCCAGCATTTT. This gives the protein CASSLQPGGQPQHF.

The V and J genes are TRBV7-2 and TRBJ2-5, with 12 bases that match TRBD2. There are 14 residues in the CDR3. Trimming at V came to 5 bases and at J to 4 bases, leaving 2 bases not matched to a gene. Per germline, CDR1 SGHTA and CDR2 FQGNSA. The DNA for the CDR3 is TGTGCCAGCAGCCAACTAGCGGGGGGAGAGACCCAGTACTTC. Protein product: CASSQLAGGETQYF. The full variable domain, in which reference TRBV7-2 and TRBJ2-5 provide the parts outside the CDR3, is GAGVSQSPSNKVTEKGKDVELRCDPISGHTALYWYRQSLGQGLEFLIYFQGNSAPDKSGLPSDRFSAERTGGSVSTLTIQRTQQEDSAVYLCASSQLAGGETQYFGPGTRLLVL.

The CDR3 bases are TGTGCCAGCAGCCCCGCGCAGGGGATCTATGGCTACACCTTC. This sequence encodes CASSPAQGIYGYTF. This chain links TRBV7-8 with TRBJ1-2, with D maybe TRBD1 (6 bases). CDR1 and CDR2 (germline): SGHVS, FQNEAQ. Trimming removed 5 bases at V and 4 bases at J, with 14 bases between. The CDR3 runs to 14 residues.

As DNA, the CDR3 is TGCGCCAGCAGCGACGTCGCCCGGGACAGGAAAAACATTCAGTACTTC. This gives the protein CASSDVARDRKNIQYF. The chain couples TRBV5-1 to TRBJ2-4; 8 nucleotides agree with TRBD1. CDR1 is SGHRS, CDR2 YFSETQ, per germline. The CDR3 totals 16 residues. The trim removed 4 bases at V and 4 bases at J, leaving 10 bases unmatched.

The chain couples TRBV24-1 to TRBJ2-6, with TRBD1 as a possible D gene (6 bases). Trimming removed 3 bases from V and 2 bases from J, with 10 bases in between. CDR1 and CDR2 from the germline V gene are KGHDR and SFDVKD. The CDR3 totals 16 residues. CDR3 sequence: CATSDPQGTGANVLTF. CDR3 coding DNA: TGTGCCACCAGTGATCCACAGGGAACTGGGGCCAACGTCCTGACTTTC.

This chain uses TRBV11-2 with TRBJ1-1; the D gene is possibly TRBD1 (5 bases). CDR1 and CDR2 (germline): SGHAT, FQNNGV. The CDR3 loop spans 14 amino acids. Trimming removed 5 bases from V and 4 bases from J, with 14 bases in between. The CDR3 DNA reads TGTGCCAGCAGCCGCAGCTACAGGTCCACTGAAGCTTTCTTT. Translating it yields CASSRSYRSTEAFF.

The V and J genes are TRBV24-1 and TRBJ2-1, with 8 positions matching TRBD1. With V trimmed by 4 bases and J by 9 bases, 10 bases remained unmatched. Germline-derived CDR1 and CDR2 are KGHDR and SFDVKD. This CDR3 region has 15 residues. The CDR3 loop reads CATSDTGTGVAEQFF. DNA of the CDR3: TGTGCCACCAGTGACACCGGGACAGGAGTGGCTGAGCAGTTCTTC.

The rearrangement uses TRBV5-4 and TRBJ2-7; 8 bases are shared with TRBD2. Germline CDR1 is SGHNT and CDR2 is YYREEE (reference sequence). V dropped 3 bases and J dropped 0; count of bases not matched to a gene: 8. CDR3 size: 16 residues. The CDR3 loop reads CASSSGGTLSSYEQYF. The CDR3 bases are TGTGCCAGCAGCTCGGGGGGGACCTTGAGCTCCTACGAGCAGTACTTC.

This clone showed up just once. This chain links TRBV7-2 with TRBJ2-5, with a possible D match to TRBD1 (6 bases). CDR1 and CDR2 from the germline V gene are SGHTA and FQGNSA. Trimming took off 2 bases at V and 2 bases at J, with 9 bases between the two ends. The CDR3 loop spans 14 amino acids. CDR3 sequence (DNA): TGTGCCAGCAGCTTACAGACAGGACAAGAGACCCAGTACTTC. It is translated as CASSLQTGQETQYF.